What follows are 30 T cell receptor beta chains derived from one specimen sequenced in a study of blood T cell repertoires in COVID-19. Clones were sequenced by immunoSEQ multiplex PCR, and TCRdb holds only the in-frame ones, with some missing. The sample yields hundreds of thousands of clones, approximately 90% seen once. The sequenced material came from peripheral blood. The receptors here all came from a woman between 18 and 29 years old with acute or convalescent COVID-19.

The V call is TRBV25-1, the J call TRBJ2-1, with a tentative D call TRBD1 (7 bases). The CDR3 extends over 15 amino acids. Trimming took 4 bases from V and 4 from J, leaving 14 bases between them. The V gene's germline CDR1 is MGHDK and CDR2 SYGVNS. The CDR3 coding sequence is TGTGCCAGCAGTGTTAGGGCAGGGGGGTACAATGAGCAGTTCTTC. Amino acid sequence: CASSVRAGGYNEQFF.

This sequence joins TRBV7-2 and TRBJ1-1; D not certain. CDR1 and CDR2 (germline): SGHTA, FQGNSA. Trimming stripped 5 bases from V and 11 bases from J, with 18 bases between. The CDR3 is 13 residues long. CDR3 loop: CASSDLLVLRAFF. Written as DNA, the CDR3 is TGTGCCAGCAGCGACTTGTTAGTTCTAAGGGCTTTCTTT.

The chain joins TRBV6-6 to TRBJ2-1, with 8 positions matching TRBD2. The CDR3 is 16 amino acids. Germline assignment: CDR1 MNHNY and CDR2 SVGAGI (reference sequence). V was pared by 0 bases and J by 5 bases, with 6 bases of the junction left unmatched. The CDR3 loop reads CASSYSSGVNHNEQFF. CDR3 DNA sequence: TGTGCCAGCAGTTACTCTAGCGGGGTGAACCACAATGAGCAGTTCTTC.

The chain employs TRBV7-3 and TRBJ2-1, with 10 bases that match TRBD2. In germline, CDR1 is SGHTA, CDR2 FQGTGA. J was trimmed by 0 bases and V by 5 bases; bases with no gene match: 7. This CDR3 has 17 residues. CDR3 nucleotide sequence: TGTGCCAGCAGCCCGAATAGCGGGGGGTACTCCTACAATGAGCAGTTCTTC. This sequence encodes CASSPNSGGYSYNEQFF.

There are a few counts of this clone. This chain connects TRBV12-5 to TRBJ1-1; TRBD1 aligns across 10 bases. Germline assignment: CDR1 LGHNT and CDR2 FRNRAP. The ends lost 6 bases at V and 4 bases at J; junction bases unmatched: 2. This CDR3 contains 13 residues. The CDR3 protein is CASGDRGGTEAFF. The CDR3 DNA follows: TGTGCTAGTGGGGACAGGGGGGGCACTGAAGCTTTCTTT.

The chain joins TRBV7-6 to TRBJ1-5; D ambiguous. The V end was cut by 5 bases, the J end by 0 bases, with 5 bases between. The CDR3 contains 13 residues. Germline V gene data show CDR1 as SGHVS and CDR2 as FNYEAQ. CDR3 coding DNA: TGTGCCAGCAGCCGCTATAGCAATCAGCCCCAGCATTTT. Translation: CASSRYSNQPQHF.

The chain couples TRBV2 to TRBJ1-1, with TRBD1 as a possible D gene (6 bases). Trimming removed 5 bases from V and 1 base from J, with 14 bases in between. The CDR3 covers 15 residues. The germline gives CDR1 SNHLY, CDR2 FYNNEI. The CDR3 DNA follows: TGTGCCAGCAGTTCTCACAGGGCCCCGAACACTGAAGCTTTCTTT. Its translation is CASSSHRAPNTEAFF.

In this sample, this clone turned up once. The gene calls are TRBV30 and TRBJ1-2; D gene unclear. The V gene lost 5 bases and the J gene lost 5 bases, with 6 bases spanning the gap. The germline gives CDR1 GTSNPN, CDR2 SVGIG (reference sequence). This CDR3 comprises 10 residues. This chain's CDR3 is CAWDGYGYTF. CDR3 in DNA: TGTGCCTGGGACGGGTATGGCTACACCTTC.

The chain recombines TRBV7-2 with TRBJ1-3, with 8 nucleotides matching TRBD1. This CDR3 has 14 residues. Germline V gene sequence: CDR1 SGHTA, CDR2 FQGNSA. After removal of 3 bases from V and 8 bases from J, the junction contained 6 bases not matched to a gene. This chain's CDR3 is CASSFGQGLYTIYF. The CDR3 DNA reads TGTGCCAGCAGCTTCGGACAGGGCTTATACACCATATATTTT.

The gene calls are TRBV30 and TRBJ1-2; 8 bases fit TRBD1. There are 12 residues in the CDR3. CDR1 is GTSNPN, CDR2 SVGIG, per germline (reference sequence). V lost 3 bases to trimming and J lost 6 bases; unmatched junction nucleotides: 3. CDR3 DNA sequence: TGTGCCTGGAGGGACAGGGTCGATGGCTACACCTTC. As protein: CAWRDRVDGYTF.

The chain joins TRBV10-3 to TRBJ1-3; no definite D call. CDR1 and CDR2 from the germline V gene are ENHRY and SYGVKD. V was shortened by 4 bases and J by 0 bases, with 7 bases between the two germline ends. The CDR3 has 14 amino acids. For the CDR3, the DNA is TGTGCCATCAGTGGAATGGCCTCTGGAAACACCATATATTTT. Protein sequence: CAISGMASGNTIYF.

The rearrangement joins TRBV29-1 to TRBJ1-1; possible D gene TRBD1, 6 bases. The CDR3 loop spans 14 amino acids. V shed 6 bases and J shed 2 bases, with 16 bases lying between them. CDR1 and CDR2 from the germline V gene are SQVTM and ANQGSEA. The CDR3 reads CSVNYRTANTEAFF. The DNA for the CDR3 is TGCAGCGTGAATTACAGGACAGCAAACACTGAAGCTTTCTTT.

The chain recombines TRBV6-2 or TRBV6-3 with TRBJ2-1; D may be TRBD2 (5 bases). Trimming stripped 4 bases from V and 2 bases from J, with 21 bases between. CDR1 MNHEY and CDR2 SVGEGT come from the germline V gene. The CDR3 spans 18 residues. The CDR3 loop reads CASSWNRKGLATYNEQFF. In DNA, the CDR3 is TGTGCCAGCAGTTGGAACCGGAAAGGACTGGCTACCTACAATGAGCAGTTCTTC.

The V and J genes are TRBV4-1 and TRBJ1-1; 10 bases line up with TRBD1. Germline-derived CDR1 and CDR2 are MGHRA and YSYEKL. Germline trimming cut 3 bases from V and 3 bases from J; bases unmatched to any gene: 4. This CDR3 is built from 15 residues. The CDR3 DNA reads as TGCGCCAGCAGCCAGGCCGGGACAGGGGACACTGAAGCTTTCTTT. Amino acid sequence: CASSQAGTGDTEAFF.

This chain joins TRBV27 and TRBJ2-2; no definite D call. V lost 6 bases and J 7 bases, leaving 15 bases between the germline ends. This CDR3 has 14 residues. CDR1 and CDR2 from the germline V gene are MNHEY and SMNVEV (reference sequence). The DNA of the CDR3 is TGTGCCAGCAGCTATGACCCCTCGGGCGGGGAGCTGTTTTTT. Its translation: CASSYDPSGGELFF.

The rearrangement links TRBV27 to TRBJ2-1; 8 positions match TRBD2. J was trimmed by 14 bases and V by 5 bases; bases with no gene match: 11. CDR3 length equals 13 residues. The germline CDR1 and CDR2 sequences are MNHEY and SMNVEV (reference sequence). The CDR3 protein is CASSEPGTSWEFF. DNA for the CDR3: TGTGCCAGCAGTGAACCGGGGACTAGTTGGGAGTTCTTC.

The V and J genes are TRBV5-5 and TRBJ2-3; TRBD2 matches at 9 bases. Per germline, CDR1 SGHKS and CDR2 YYEKEE (reference sequence). The junction had 11 bases not matched to a gene; V was cut back by 3 bases and J by 6 bases. The CDR3 sequence is 16 residues long. The DNA of the CDR3 is TGTGCCAGCAGCTACAACTCGCGGGGGGGCCTGGATACGCAGTATTTT. Its translation is CASSYNSRGGLDTQYF.

This clone was recorded only once. The chain joins TRBV30 to TRBJ1-2; D is possibly TRBD1 (5 bases). Germline lookup yields CDR1 GTSNPN and CDR2 SVGIG (reference sequence). The V and J ends lost 1 base and 3 bases respectively, with 12 bases between them. The length of the CDR3 is 14 residues. The DNA for the CDR3 is TGTGCCTGGAGTGGGGGCTCTTCGTACTATGGCTACACCTTC. This codes for CAWSGGSSYYGYTF. Full variable domain (rest looked up from reference TRBV30 and TRBJ1-2): SQTIHQWPATLVQPVGSPLSLECTVEGTSNPNLYWYRQAAGRGLQLLFYSVGIGQISSEVPQNLSASRPQDRQFILSSKKLLLSDSGFYLCAWSGGSSYYGYTFGSGTRLTVV.

The chain uses TRBV19 and TRBJ1-1, with D unresolved. Trimming took off 5 bases at V and 5 bases at J, with 9 bases between the two ends. The CDR3 is 12 amino acids. CDR1 is LNHDA and CDR2 is SQIVND in the germline V gene (reference sequence). The CDR3 nucleotides are TGTGCCAGTAGTGCCCCGGAGACTGAAGCTTTCTTT. This codes for CASSAPETEAFF.

The V and J genes are TRBV24-1 and TRBJ1-1; TRBD1 agrees at 7 bases. The CDR3 contains 12 residues. The trim removed 4 bases at V and 8 bases at J, leaving 3 bases unmatched. Germline CDR1 KGHDR, CDR2 SFDVKD. The CDR3 bases are TGTGCCACCAGTGACCCGGGACAGGAAGCTTTCTTT. This sequence encodes CATSDPGQEAFF.

This rearrangement joins TRBV7-9 to TRBJ1-1; D not resolved. CDR3 length equals 12 residues. Germline CDR1 is SEHNR and CDR2 is FQNEAQ (reference sequence). Trimming removed 3 bases at V and 5 bases at J, with 7 bases between. The CDR3 is CASSFDGTEAFF. CDR3 coding DNA: TGTGCCAGCAGCTTCGACGGGACTGAAGCTTTCTTT.

The chain links TRBV6-5 to TRBJ1-2, with a tentative D call TRBD1 (6 bases). Germline V gene lookup returns CDR1 MNHEY and CDR2 SVGAGI. The germline V and J ends were trimmed by 7 bases and 6 bases, with 15 bases remaining between them. The CDR3 runs 13 residues. The CDR3 loop is CASNRGGRDGYTF. The CDR3 DNA follows: TGTGCCAGCAATAGGGGGGGTAGAGATGGCTACACCTTC.

V and J are TRBV6-5 and TRBJ1-2; 8 bases are a match to TRBD1. CDR1 is MNHEY, CDR2 SVGAGI, per germline. This CDR3 region has 13 residues. J was trimmed by 8 bases and V by 6 bases; bases with no gene match: 8. The CDR3 DNA reads as TGTGCCAGCAGGGACAGGGCCCAGGAGGGCTACACCTTC. Protein: CASRDRAQEGYTF.

The V gene is TRBV5-4, the J gene TRBJ1-6; D gene ambiguous. The CDR3 has 15 residues. V dropped 3 bases and J dropped 5 bases, with 12 bases sitting between them. Looked up from germline, CDR1 is SGHNT and CDR2 is YYREEE (reference sequence). The CDR3 loop is CASSSQVADNSPLHF. The DNA for the CDR3 is TGTGCCAGCAGCTCTCAGGTAGCGGATAATTCACCCCTCCACTTT. Using reference TRBV5-4 and TRBJ1-6 for the parts outside the CDR3, the full variable domain is ETGVTQSPTHLIKTRGQQVTLRCSSQSGHNTVSWYQQALGQGPQFIFQYYREEENGRGNFPPRFSGLQFPNYSSELNVNALELDDSALYLCASSSQVADNSPLHFGNGTRLTVT.

The chain recombines TRBV18 with TRBJ1-5, with TRBD1 matching 7 bases. There are 14 residues in the CDR3. Germline-derived CDR1 and CDR2 are KGHSH and LQKENI. Trimming at V came to 4 bases and at J to 3 bases, leaving 3 bases not matched to a gene. The CDR3 sequence is CASSLGQDNQPQHF. The DNA for the CDR3 is TGTGCCAGCTCACTCGGACAGGACAATCAGCCCCAGCATTTT.

V and J are TRBV4-3 and TRBJ2-3; 7 bases are a match to TRBD1. Germline CDR1 and CDR2: LGHNA and YSLEER. The J segment lost 6 bases and the V segment lost 1 base, leaving 4 bases of the junction unmatched. This CDR3 has 14 amino acids. The CDR3 is CASSQGQGRDTQYF. The DNA for the CDR3 is TGCGCCAGCAGCCAAGGACAGGGTAGGGATACGCAGTATTTT.

The chain recombines TRBV30 with TRBJ2-3; 7 nucleotides match TRBD2. J lost 10 bases, V lost 2 bases, and 6 bases had no gene match. The CDR3 spans 12 residues. Germline CDR1 and CDR2: GTSNPN and SVGIG (reference sequence). DNA of the CDR3: TGTGCCTGGAGTCCCGGGAGGTCTGCGCAGTATTTT. This codes for CAWSPGRSAQYF.

The CDR3 spells CSVAAGTVGYTF. In DNA form, the CDR3 reads TGCAGCGTTGCCGCCGGGACAGTTGGCTACACCTTC. The rearrangement joins TRBV29-1 to TRBJ1-2, with 7 nucleotides matching TRBD1. Germline CDR1 SQVTM, CDR2 ANQGSEA. V gave up 4 bases and J gave up 7 bases; unmatched junction bases: 6. This CDR3 has 12 amino acids.

To note about this clone: The same CDR3 can be traced to other DNA sequences in this sample. The rearrangement links TRBV6-5 to TRBJ1-1, with a tentative D call TRBD1 (6 bases). Germline CDR1 reads MNHEY; CDR2 reads SVGAGI. The CDR3 consists of 13 residues. With 6 bases removed from V and 2 bases from J, the gap between germline ends came to 10 bases. The CDR3 reads CASSWTANTEAFF. The CDR3 DNA follows: TGTGCCAGCAGCTGGACAGCTAACACTGAAGCTTTCTTT.

The chain employs TRBV13 and TRBJ1-1; D is perhaps TRBD1 (5 bases). Trimming removed 6 bases at V and 0 bases at J, with 11 bases between. In germline, CDR1 is PRHDT, CDR2 FYEKMQ (reference sequence). There are 14 residues in the CDR3. CDR3 residues: CASSPRVLNTEAFF. Written as DNA, the CDR3 is TGTGCCAGCAGTCCCAGGGTTTTGAACACTGAAGCTTTCTTT.